Listed below are T cell receptor beta chains from one sample, sequenced in a study of blood T cell repertoires in COVID-19. Produced via immunoSEQ multiplex PCR; TCRdb's table is partial and in-frame only. The table shows 110,000 to 150,000 clones, with 84% occurring only once. The sample taken for sequencing was PBMCs or T cells enriched from blood (not recorded which). Receptors originate from a man aged 40-49 years with acute COVID-19. CDR3s include the opening cysteine and the closing phenylalanine or tryptophan. The order of the fields is CDR3 length, V gene, J gene, clone size, D gene, CDR3 DNA, CDR3 protein. D genes are given only for firm matches. Only part of the rows carry a size: once, few, many, or a class if the clone is expanded.

len: 14; v_gene: TRBV18; j_gene: TRBJ2-5; abundance: once; d_gene: NA; CDR3nt: TGTGCCAGCTCACCGACAGGAGCGGGGGAGACCCAGTACTTC; CDR3aa: CASSPTGAGETQYF
len: 18; v_gene: TRBV4-1; j_gene: TRBJ2-7; abundance: NA; d_gene: NA; CDR3nt: TGCGCCAGCAGCCAAGAAAACACCGGACTGCTGCTCTCCTACGAGCAGTACTTC; CDR3aa: CASSQENTGLLLSYEQYF
len: 15; v_gene: TRBV5-1; j_gene: TRBJ2-7; abundance: NA; d_gene: TRBD2; CDR3nt: TGCGCCAGCCGCATCGGGCGGGAGGCCTCCTACGAGCAGTACTTC; CDR3aa: CASRIGREASYEQYF
len: 15; v_gene: TRBV30; j_gene: TRBJ2-1; abundance: NA; d_gene: TRBD2; CDR3nt: TGTGCCTGGAGTACTGGGACTAGCGGATTCAATGAGCAGTTCTTC; CDR3aa: CAWSTGTSGFNEQFF
len: 13; v_gene: TRBV11-3; j_gene: TRBJ2-5; abundance: NA; d_gene: NA; CDR3nt: TGTGCCAGCAGCTTAGGTGGCGGCGGGACCCAGTACTTC; CDR3aa: CASSLGGGGTQYF
len: 15; v_gene: TRBV5-5; j_gene: TRBJ2-5; abundance: NA; d_gene: TRBD2; CDR3nt: TGTGCCAGCATCGGCGGGGGGGCGGGGCGGGAGACCCAGTACTTC; CDR3aa: CASIGGGAGRETQYF
len: 14; v_gene: TRBV28; j_gene: TRBJ1-2; abundance: NA; d_gene: TRBD1; CDR3nt: TGTGCCAGCAGTTTATTACAGGGGAACTATGGCTACACCTTC; CDR3aa: CASSLLQGNYGYTF
len: 14; v_gene: TRBV7-2; j_gene: TRBJ2-7; abundance: NA; d_gene: TRBD2; CDR3nt: TGTGCCAGCAGCTGGGGGACTAGCGGCGACGAGCAGTACTTC; CDR3aa: CASSWGTSGDEQYF
len: 14; v_gene: TRBV3-1/TRBV3-2; j_gene: TRBJ1-6; abundance: NA; d_gene: TRBD1; CDR3nt: TGTGCCAGCAGCCAAGCGGACAGGGGTTCACCCCTCCACTTT; CDR3aa: CASSQADRGSPLHF
len: 15; v_gene: TRBV11-3; j_gene: TRBJ2-2; abundance: NA; d_gene: NA; CDR3nt: TGTGCCAGCAGCTTAGAGGGGGCTGGGACCGGGGAGCTGTTTTTT; CDR3aa: CASSLEGAGTGELFF
len: 11; v_gene: TRBV6-5; j_gene: TRBJ2-7; abundance: NA; d_gene: NA; CDR3nt: TGTGCCAGCAGTCACAGGGACGAGCAGTACTTC; CDR3aa: CASSHRDEQYF
len: 16; v_gene: TRBV6-1; j_gene: TRBJ2-7; abundance: NA; d_gene: NA; CDR3nt: TGTGCCAGCAGTGAATTGATAAATGCGGAGGACTACGAGCAGTACTTC; CDR3aa: CASSELINAEDYEQYF
len: 14; v_gene: TRBV3-1/TRBV3-2; j_gene: TRBJ2-3; abundance: NA; d_gene: NA; CDR3nt: TGTGCCAGCAGCCTCCCGGGATACACAGATACGCAGTATTTT; CDR3aa: CASSLPGYTDTQYF
len: 18; v_gene: TRBV28; j_gene: TRBJ2-6; abundance: NA; d_gene: TRBD1; CDR3nt: TGTGCCAGCAGCCTAACACCGGGACAGGGCCCTGGGGCCAACGTCCTGACTTTC; CDR3aa: CASSLTPGQGPGANVLTF
len: 17; v_gene: TRBV27; j_gene: TRBJ2-3; abundance: NA; d_gene: TRBD2; CDR3nt: TGTGCCAGCAGTTTACTAGCGGGAGGGACTAGCACAGATACGCAGTATTTT; CDR3aa: CASSLLAGGTSTDTQYF
len: 16; v_gene: TRBV5-1; j_gene: TRBJ2-3; abundance: NA; d_gene: TRBD2; CDR3nt: TGCGCCAGCAGCGTTGAACTAGCGGTAGGCACAGATACGCAGTATTTT; CDR3aa: CASSVELAVGTDTQYF
len: 16; v_gene: TRBV4-2; j_gene: TRBJ1-4; abundance: NA; d_gene: NA; CDR3nt: TGTGCCAGCAGCCAAGACTTAGGGGCTAGAGCTGAAAAACTGTTTTTT; CDR3aa: CASSQDLGARAEKLFF
len: 16; v_gene: TRBV3-1/TRBV3-2; j_gene: TRBJ2-7; abundance: NA; d_gene: NA; CDR3nt: TGTGCCAGCAGCCTGCGACTTGACGGGGAGATAGACGAGCAGTACTTC; CDR3aa: CASSLRLDGEIDEQYF
len: 17; v_gene: TRBV4-2; j_gene: TRBJ2-7; abundance: once; d_gene: TRBD2; CDR3nt: TGTGCCAGCAGCCAAGATATAGCGGGAGGGTTCTCCTACGAGCAGTACTTC; CDR3aa: CASSQDIAGGFSYEQYF
len: 18; v_gene: TRBV10-2; j_gene: TRBJ1-2; abundance: once; d_gene: TRBD1; CDR3nt: TGCGCCAGCAGTGATTTCGAGACAGGGGGCAAAACTAACTATGGCTACACCTTC; CDR3aa: CASSDFETGGKTNYGYTF
len: 14; v_gene: TRBV4-1; j_gene: TRBJ1-4; abundance: NA; d_gene: NA; CDR3nt: TGCGCCAGCAGCCTCCTAGCAGGGAGGGAAAAACTGTTTTTT; CDR3aa: CASSLLAGREKLFF
len: 14; v_gene: TRBV11-2; j_gene: TRBJ2-1; abundance: NA; d_gene: TRBD1; CDR3nt: TGTGCCAGCAGCCTTTCAGGGGGTAGGAATGAGCAGTTCTTC; CDR3aa: CASSLSGGRNEQFF
len: 15; v_gene: TRBV7-2; j_gene: TRBJ2-7; abundance: NA; d_gene: TRBD1; CDR3nt: TGTGCCAGCAGCTTCGGCACAGGGGGTGTATACGAGCAGTACTTC; CDR3aa: CASSFGTGGVYEQYF
len: 13; v_gene: TRBV12-3/TRBV12-4; j_gene: TRBJ2-1; abundance: NA; d_gene: NA; CDR3nt: TGTGCCAGCGCACTAGCCCCCGGGATTGAGCAGTTCTTC; CDR3aa: CASALAPGIEQFF
len: 17; v_gene: TRBV7-2; j_gene: TRBJ1-3; abundance: NA; d_gene: NA; CDR3nt: TGTGCCAGCAGCTTGGTCGTGGCCGCAGACTCTGGAAACACCATATATTTT; CDR3aa: CASSLVVAADSGNTIYF
len: 13; v_gene: TRBV6-5; j_gene: TRBJ1-5; abundance: NA; d_gene: NA; CDR3nt: TGTGCCAGCAGTCCCTCGCCCGGAGGGCCCCAGCATTTT; CDR3aa: CASSPSPGGPQHF
len: 14; v_gene: TRBV28; j_gene: TRBJ1-3; abundance: NA; d_gene: NA; CDR3nt: TGTGCCAGCAGTTTGGGGGGGGCCCGAACGGGCATATATTTT; CDR3aa: CASSLGGARTGIYF
len: 18; v_gene: TRBV10-2; j_gene: TRBJ2-1; abundance: NA; d_gene: NA; CDR3nt: TGCGCCAGCAGTGAGTCGAGACAGGGGGTAGCGGGAGTTGTTGAGCAGTTCTTC; CDR3aa: CASSESRQGVAGVVEQFF
len: 15; v_gene: TRBV30; j_gene: TRBJ2-1; abundance: NA; d_gene: TRBD1; CDR3nt: TGTGCCTGGAGTGGAGGACAGGGGATCGGTAATGAGCAGTTCTTC; CDR3aa: CAWSGGQGIGNEQFF
len: 16; v_gene: TRBV9; j_gene: TRBJ2-5; abundance: NA; d_gene: TRBD2; CDR3nt: TGTGCCAGCAGCCCTCGACTAGCGGGGGGCCGAGAGACCCAGTACTTC; CDR3aa: CASSPRLAGGRETQYF
len: 14; v_gene: TRBV7-9; j_gene: TRBJ1-4; abundance: NA; d_gene: TRBD1; CDR3nt: TGTGCCAGCAGCCTACAGGGGACTAATGAAAAACTGTTTTTT; CDR3aa: CASSLQGTNEKLFF
len: 13; v_gene: TRBV3-1/TRBV3-2; j_gene: TRBJ2-7; abundance: NA; d_gene: NA; CDR3nt: TGTGCCAGCAGCCAAGATCAAACTACCGCCCCGTACTTC; CDR3aa: CASSQDQTTAPYF
len: 13; v_gene: TRBV6-5; j_gene: TRBJ2-5; abundance: NA; d_gene: NA; CDR3nt: TGTGCCAGCTGTAGGCGGATTGATGAGACCCAGTACTTC; CDR3aa: CASCRRIDETQYF
len: 16; v_gene: TRBV5-4; j_gene: TRBJ1-1; abundance: NA; d_gene: NA; CDR3nt: TGTGCCAGCAGCTTGCCCTTTGGGGCAGCGAACACTGAAGCTTTCTTT; CDR3aa: CASSLPFGAANTEAFF
len: 14; v_gene: TRBV27; j_gene: TRBJ1-1; abundance: NA; d_gene: NA; CDR3nt: TGTGCCAGCACCTCATGGGAGGACCACACTGAAGCTTTCTTT; CDR3aa: CASTSWEDHTEAFF
len: 14; v_gene: TRBV4-1; j_gene: TRBJ1-1; abundance: NA; d_gene: NA; CDR3nt: TGCGCCAGCAGCCAAGGGGCCGGGAACACTGAAGCTTTCTTT; CDR3aa: CASSQGAGNTEAFF
len: 15; v_gene: TRBV11-2; j_gene: TRBJ1-2; abundance: NA; d_gene: NA; CDR3nt: TGTGCCAGCAGCTTAAACGGGGGGCCCCAGGGTGGCTACACCTTC; CDR3aa: CASSLNGGPQGGYTF
len: 17; v_gene: TRBV11-2; j_gene: TRBJ2-2; abundance: NA; d_gene: TRBD2; CDR3nt: TGTGCCAGCAGCTTCACTAGCGGGCCTGGACGTACCGGGGAGCTGTTTTTT; CDR3aa: CASSFTSGPGRTGELFF
len: 12; v_gene: TRBV29-1; j_gene: TRBJ1-1; abundance: NA; d_gene: NA; CDR3nt: TGCAGCGTTGAAGAGGGGAGAACTGAAGCTTTCTTT; CDR3aa: CSVEEGRTEAFF
len: 14; v_gene: TRBV7-2; j_gene: TRBJ1-1; abundance: NA; d_gene: NA; CDR3nt: TGTGCCAGCAGCCTGACCTTGGCGGTCACTGAAGCTTTCTTT; CDR3aa: CASSLTLAVTEAFF
len: 15; v_gene: TRBV30; j_gene: TRBJ2-3; abundance: NA; d_gene: TRBD2; CDR3nt: TGTGCCTGGAGTGGACTAGCGGGACCCACAGATACGCAGTATTTT; CDR3aa: CAWSGLAGPTDTQYF